This TCR beta chain was recovered during a study of CXCR3-negative and CXCR3-positive naive CD8 T cells. General observations from the study: TCR strength was inferred from TRB CDR3 properties, while surface CD5 was comparable between naive subsets. Both naive subsets showed comparably high diversity, and memory CD8+ cells showed much lower diversity. Researchers report that CXCR3-positive naive cells carry more hydrophobic TRB CDR3s than CXCR3-negative naive cells.

As for this clonotype: Antigen unknown.

Those CD8+ T cells considered naive were CD45RO-CCR7+CD27+CD95-. The libraries of TRB cDNA were prepared using 5' RACE with UMI labels. With the 5' RACE reads reprocessed, TCRdb shows one record per CDR3 protein and no DNA. In all, the sample yields about 130,000 distinct CDR3 sequences. The CDR3 sequence is 19 residues long. From germline, CDR1 is MDHEN and CDR2 SYDVKM. The source material was naive CXCR3- CD8+ T cells from blood. As for subset: CD45RO-CCR7+CD27+CD95- naive CD8+ T cells lacking CXCR3 (TNR3-). The origin of this receptor is a human donor in good health. Some clones in this sample may be carry-over from other donors' samples. This chain uses TRBV28 with TRBJ2-3; TCRdb designates TRBD1, a call that cannot be tested without DNA. CDR3 residues: CASSFGGWRGHTGTDTQYF.